These T cell receptor beta chains were read from a single sample in a study of OX40 agonist ivuxolimab in advanced cancers. The method was immunoSEQ multiplex PCR; TCRdb's version includes in-frame clones alone and lacks a portion of them. The sample yields 55,000 to 70,000 clones, about 82% seen once. Sequencing was performed on CD4+ or CD8+ T cells sorted from blood, taken in a trial of the OX40 agonist ivuxolimab. All receptors come from an adult with an advanced solid tumor such as melanoma, head and neck, liver or kidney cancer. The CDR3 runs from the conserved cysteine through the conserved F or W. A D gene is named only where the DNA matches it firmly. Some rows have no size entry. The others give once, few or many, or a class for an expanded clone.

abundance: NA; j_gene: TRBJ2-7; d_gene: TRBD1; v_gene: TRBV2; CDR3nt: TGTGCCAGCGGGGACAGGGGTTACGAGCAGTACTTC; CDR3aa: CASGDRGYEQYF
abundance: few; j_gene: TRBJ1-6; d_gene: TRBD1; v_gene: TRBV28; CDR3nt: TGTGCCAGCAGTCCCTATCCCGGGACAGTTAATTCACCCCTCCACTTT; CDR3aa: CASSPYPGTVNSPLHF
abundance: NA; j_gene: TRBJ2-7; d_gene: TRBD2; v_gene: TRBV10-3; CDR3nt: TGTGCCATCAGTGGATTTGGGGAAGCGGGGTATTCCTACGAGCAGTACTTC; CDR3aa: CAISGFGEAGYSYEQYF
abundance: NA; j_gene: TRBJ1-1; d_gene: NA; v_gene: TRBV2; CDR3nt: TGTGCCAGCACCAATGGACAGAACACTGAAGCTTTCTTT; CDR3aa: CASTNGQNTEAFF
abundance: NA; j_gene: TRBJ1-1; d_gene: NA; v_gene: TRBV7-3; CDR3nt: TGTGCCAGCAGTCCTCCCGGGGGACCGAACACTGAAGCTTTCTTT; CDR3aa: CASSPPGGPNTEAFF
abundance: NA; j_gene: TRBJ2-1; d_gene: TRBD1; v_gene: TRBV7-2; CDR3nt: TGTGCCAGCAGCAGGAGACAGGGGGCCAACAATGAGCAGTTCTTC; CDR3aa: CASSRRQGANNEQFF
abundance: NA; j_gene: TRBJ2-3; d_gene: NA; v_gene: TRBV18; CDR3nt: TGTGCCAGCTCACCTCGAAGACAGAACACAGATACGCAGTATTTT; CDR3aa: CASSPRRQNTDTQYF
abundance: once; j_gene: TRBJ2-2; d_gene: NA; v_gene: TRBV7-2; CDR3nt: TGTGCCAGCAGCTTTGAGACCGGGGAGCTGTTTTTT; CDR3aa: CASSFETGELFF
abundance: once; j_gene: TRBJ2-1; d_gene: TRBD1; v_gene: TRBV27; CDR3nt: TGTGCCAGCAGCAACAAGACGTGGACAGGACTTAGCTCCTACAATGAGCAGTTCTTC; CDR3aa: CASSNKTWTGLSSYNEQFF
abundance: NA; j_gene: TRBJ2-7; d_gene: NA; v_gene: TRBV29-1; CDR3nt: TGCAGCGCACACATGCGAGATGGGGGCTACGAGCAGTACTTC; CDR3aa: CSAHMRDGGYEQYF
abundance: NA; j_gene: TRBJ1-2; d_gene: NA; v_gene: TRBV5-5; CDR3nt: TGTGCCAGCAGCTTGAGTGTGGGCCGGGACTATGGCTACACCTTC; CDR3aa: CASSLSVGRDYGYTF
abundance: once; j_gene: TRBJ2-5; d_gene: TRBD2; v_gene: TRBV7-2; CDR3nt: TGTGCCAGCAGCCGGGTCGGGGGGTTGAAGGGGCAAGAGACCCAGTACTTC; CDR3aa: CASSRVGGLKGQETQYF
abundance: NA; j_gene: TRBJ1-2; d_gene: TRBD1; v_gene: TRBV2; CDR3nt: TGTGCCAGCAGTCAACAGGGGGACTATGGCTACACCTTC; CDR3aa: CASSQQGDYGYTF
abundance: NA; j_gene: TRBJ2-5; d_gene: NA; v_gene: TRBV28; CDR3nt: TGTGCCAGCAGTTGGTTATCCGGGGGCACAAGGGAGTACTTC; CDR3aa: CASSWLSGGTREYF
abundance: NA; j_gene: TRBJ2-1; d_gene: NA; v_gene: TRBV10-3; CDR3nt: TGTGCCAGCAGGGGACTTGGAGGGGCCAGCTCCTACAATGAGCAGTTCTTC; CDR3aa: CASRGLGGASSYNEQFF
abundance: NA; j_gene: TRBJ1-2; d_gene: TRBD1; v_gene: TRBV18; CDR3nt: TGTGCCAGCTCATCAGACAGGGAACATTCTGGCTACACCTTC; CDR3aa: CASSSDREHSGYTF
abundance: NA; j_gene: TRBJ1-5; d_gene: NA; v_gene: TRBV7-9; CDR3nt: TGTGCCAGCAGCGGCGACCGCGGGGGGAGCAATCAGCCCCAGCATTTT; CDR3aa: CASSGDRGGSNQPQHF
abundance: NA; j_gene: TRBJ1-2; d_gene: NA; v_gene: TRBV30; CDR3nt: TGTGCCTGGAGTGAGGACAGCGGGAAACTTTTTTCGTATGGCTACACCTTC; CDR3aa: CAWSEDSGKLFSYGYTF
abundance: NA; j_gene: TRBJ2-3; d_gene: NA; v_gene: TRBV4-1; CDR3nt: TGCGCCAGCAGCCAAGGAGACGGGAACACAGATACGCAGTATTTT; CDR3aa: CASSQGDGNTDTQYF
abundance: NA; j_gene: TRBJ2-5; d_gene: TRBD1; v_gene: TRBV11-1; CDR3nt: TGTGCCAGCAGCTTAAGGTCGGCCAGGGGGCAAGAGACCCAGTACTTC; CDR3aa: CASSLRSARGQETQYF
abundance: NA; j_gene: TRBJ2-1; d_gene: NA; v_gene: TRBV12-5; CDR3nt: TGTGCTAGTGGTTTGAGGTTTGCGGGTGAGCAGTTCTTC; CDR3aa: CASGLRFAGEQFF
abundance: NA; j_gene: TRBJ2-3; d_gene: TRBD2; v_gene: TRBV7-6; CDR3nt: TGTGCCAGCAGCTTCACGGGCGGGGGGGCCCGGGCAGATACGCAGTATTTT; CDR3aa: CASSFTGGGARADTQYF